The next 30 T cell receptor beta chains were all read from a single sample in a study of cytomegalovirus exposure and HLA in healthy donors. The study ran its PCR with 60 Vbeta and 13 Jbeta primers. The table came from immunoSEQ multiplex PCR; TCRdb's copy has only in-frame clones and leaves some out. The sample carries 130,000 to 150,000 clones, over 70% recorded once. Source material: PBMCs. These receptors were obtained from a man younger than 35 in good health and CMV-seronegative.

This clone was detected once. The chain is built from TRBV5-1 and TRBJ2-7; 8 nucleotides agree with TRBD2. Trimming at V came to 4 bases and at J to 7 bases, leaving 16 bases not matched to a gene. The CDR3 sequence is 16 residues long. CDR1 and CDR2 from the germline V gene are SGHRS and YFSETQ. CDR3 residues: CASSDASGGDVVEQYF. The DNA of the CDR3 is TGCGCCAGCAGCGACGCCTCGGGGGGGGATGTTGTGGAGCAGTACTTC.

The CDR3 region has the DNA TGTGCCAGCAGCTACCGGGACAGACCCACTGAAGCTTTCTTT. Encoded protein: CASSYRDRPTEAFF. The chain employs TRBV7-9 and TRBJ1-1; 7 bases align to TRBD1. The CDR3 extends over 14 amino acids. V gave up 4 bases and J gave up 4 bases; unmatched junction bases: 6. Germline V gene data show CDR1 as SEHNR and CDR2 as FQNEAQ (reference sequence).

In this sample, this clone turned up a few times. The chain links TRBV5-6 to TRBJ2-7; 9 nucleotides line up with TRBD2. There are 17 residues in the CDR3. Germline assignment: CDR1 SGHDT and CDR2 YYEEEE. V lost 1 base to trimming and J lost 4 bases; unmatched junction nucleotides: 12. CDR3 coding DNA: TGTGCCAGCAGCTTGTATTCCGGGACTAGCTACTTATACGAGCAGTACTTC. Amino acid sequence: CASSLYSGTSYLYEQYF.

CDR3 residues: CASSPPGGARAYEQYF. The CDR3 coding sequence is TGTGCCAGCTCACCACCGGGGGGGGCTAGAGCCTACGAGCAGTACTTC. The J gene is TRBJ2-7, the V gene TRBV18, with D perhaps TRBD2 (7 bases). The CDR3 totals 16 residues. V lost 0 bases and J 2 bases, leaving 14 bases between the germline ends. Germline loops: CDR1 KGHSH, CDR2 LQKENI.

This chain connects TRBV29-1 to TRBJ1-6, with 7 bases that match TRBD1. The CDR3 extends over 13 amino acids. Germline V gives CDR1 SQVTM, CDR2 ANQGSEA. The V and J ends lost 5 bases and 5 bases, in that order; junction bases with no gene match: 3. CDR3 bases: TGCAGCGTTAAAACAGGGGATAATTCACCCCTCCACTTT. Translated, it gives CSVKTGDNSPLHF.

J is TRBJ2-7 and V is TRBV5-1, with TRBD1 as a possible D gene (5 bases). The V and J ends lost 3 bases and 2 bases respectively, with 9 bases between them. Germline CDR1 reads SGHRS; CDR2 reads YFSETQ. The length of the CDR3 is 13 residues. The CDR3 reads CASSSDTPYEQYF. For the CDR3, the DNA is TGCGCCAGCAGCTCGGACACCCCCTACGAGCAGTACTTC.

The rearrangement links TRBV6-6 to TRBJ1-4, with 8 positions matching TRBD1. Germline CDR1 is MNHNY and CDR2 is SVGAGI (reference sequence). V gave up 6 bases and J gave up 12 bases; unmatched junction bases: 15. CDR3 length: 15 residues. CDR3 protein: CASRLRGRVVEELFF. The CDR3 DNA reads TGTGCCAGCAGACTCAGGGGGCGCGTGGTTGAGGAACTGTTTTTT.

The rearrangement joins TRBV18 to TRBJ1-5, with 7 bases identical to TRBD1. CDR1 is KGHSH and CDR2 is LQKENI in the germline V gene. Trimming cost V 4 bases and J 0 bases; bases outside gene matches: 15. There are 19 residues in the CDR3. The DNA of the CDR3 is TGTGCCAGCTCACGCCTCGACGGGACAGAAGTGAATAGCAATCAGCCCCAGCATTTT. Residues: CASSRLDGTEVNSNQPQHF. Full variable domain (missing parts from reference TRBV18 and TRBJ1-5): NAGVMQNPRHLVRRRGQEARLRCSPMKGHSHVYWYRQLPEEGLKFMVYLQKENIIDESGMPKERFSAEFPKEGPSILRIQQVVRGDSAAYFCASSRLDGTEVNSNQPQHFGDGTRLSIL.

The CDR3 region is CASSLGTSGGAGQYF. CDR3 DNA sequence: TGTGCCAGCAGCCTCGGGACTAGCGGGGGGGCCGGGCAGTACTTC. This chain joins TRBV7-6 and TRBJ2-7; 16 bases map to TRBD2. Germline CDR1 reads SGHVS; CDR2 reads FNYEAQ. The trim removed 5 bases at V and 9 bases at J, leaving 7 bases unmatched. The CDR3 spans 15 residues.

The chain is built from TRBV5-6 and TRBJ2-3; D is uncertain. The CDR3 spans 15 residues. Trimming stripped 0 bases from V and 4 bases from J, with 12 bases between. The V gene's germline CDR1 is SGHDT and CDR2 YYEEEE. In DNA, the CDR3 is TGTGCCAGCAGCTTGGATCCAGGCAGAGCAGATACGCAGTATTTT. Translation gives CASSLDPGRADTQYF.

The chain combines TRBV18 with TRBJ1-3, with D possibly being TRBD1 (6 bases). The length of the CDR3 is 16 residues. V lost 0 bases and J lost 0, with 9 bases in between. Germline CDR1 KGHSH, CDR2 LQKENI. The CDR3 region is CASSPPGRGSGNTIYF. The CDR3 DNA sequence: TGTGCCAGCTCACCACCGGGCAGGGGCTCTGGAAACACCATATATTTT.

The chain has TRBV5-5 and TRBJ1-4; D gene uncertain. Trimming shortened V by 2 bases and J by 10 bases, and 12 bases separated the two germline ends. The CDR3 spans 13 residues. The germline V gene has CDR1 SGHKS and CDR2 YYEKEE (reference sequence). CDR3 DNA: TGTGCCAGCAGCTTTAGCGAGTTACGAAAACTGTTTTTT. Translation gives CASSFSELRKLFF. Full variable domain (missing parts from reference TRBV5-5 and TRBJ1-4): DAGVTQSPTHLIKTRGQQVTLRCSPISGHKSVSWYQQVLGQGPQFIFQYYEKEERGRGNFPDRFSARQFPNYSSELNVNALLLGDSALYLCASSFSELRKLFFGSGTQLSVL.

The gene calls are TRBV19 and TRBJ2-7, with a possible D match to TRBD1 (6 bases). Trimming cost V 5 bases and J 0 bases, with 8 bases left between them. The CDR3 contains 13 residues. CDR1 is LNHDA, CDR2 SQIVND, per germline (reference sequence). The CDR3 loop reads CASSLDSSYEQYF. Written as DNA, the CDR3 is TGTGCCAGTAGTCTGGACAGCTCCTACGAGCAGTACTTC.

This rearrangement joins TRBV20-1 to TRBJ1-1, with D possibly matching TRBD1 (5 bases). Trimming removed 7 bases at V and 6 bases at J, with 12 bases between. Germline V gene sequence: CDR1 DFQATT, CDR2 SNEGSKA (reference sequence). This CDR3 contains 11 residues. The CDR3 spells CSVGGFPEAFF. The CDR3 bases are TGCAGTGTCGGGGGATTCCCTGAAGCTTTCTTT.

This chain connects TRBV11-2 to TRBJ1-1; 8 bases fit TRBD1. The CDR3 is 14 amino acids. CDR1 is SGHAT and CDR2 is FQNNGV in the germline V gene. V lost 6 bases and J lost 0; bases outside the gene matches: 3. CDR3 in DNA: TGTGCCAGCAGTCCGGACAGGGTGAACACTGAAGCTTTCTTT. Its protein is CASSPDRVNTEAFF.

The genes are TRBV7-9 and TRBJ1-6; D is perhaps TRBD1 (6 bases). The CDR3 consists of 19 residues. CDR1 and CDR2 (germline): SEHNR, FQNEAQ (reference sequence). The ends were cut back, 2 bases at V and 6 bases at J, with 23 bases in the middle. CDR3 sequence (DNA): TGTGCCAGCAGCTTATTTCCGGCAGGCCTAAGAGGGGGTAATTCACCCCTCCACTTT. Translation gives CASSLFPAGLRGGNSPLHF. Full variable domain (missing parts from reference TRBV7-9 and TRBJ1-6): DTGVSQNPRHKITKRGQNVTFRCDPISEHNRLYWYRQTLGQGPEFLTYFQNEAQLEKSRLLSDRFSAERPKGSFSTLEIQRTEQGDSAMYLCASSLFPAGLRGGNSPLHFGNGTRLTVT.

In its sample, this clone was seen a few times. The CDR3, as DNA: TGTGCCAGCAGCTTGGGAGGGAATGAGCAGTTCTTC. Translation gives CASSLGGNEQFF. V gene TRBV5-8 combines with J gene TRBJ2-1; possibly TRBD2 for D (5 bases). Per germline, CDR1 SGHTS and CDR2 YDEGEE. Trimming shortened V by 0 bases and J by 7 bases, and 5 bases separated the two germline ends. The CDR3 is made up of 12 amino acids.

This chain joins TRBV25-1 and TRBJ2-3; TRBD1 aligns across 8 bases. Germline V gene lookup returns CDR1 MGHDK and CDR2 SYGVNS. V lost 6 bases and J lost 6; bases outside the gene matches: 11. CDR3 size: 15 residues. CDR3 DNA sequence: TGTGCCAGCAGCGCCCGACAGGGGTATTTGGATACGCAGTATTTT. Translated, it gives CASSARQGYLDTQYF.

This clone has only a few counts. The gene calls are TRBV5-6 and TRBJ1-2; TRBD1 matches at 7 bases. The germline V gene encodes CDR1 SGHDT and CDR2 YYEEEE. The CDR3 loop spans 19 amino acids. V trimming: 3 bases; J trimming: 4 bases; junction bases outside the gene matches: 21. CDR3 loop: CASSSNHQKWDSGGYGYTF. CDR3 in DNA: TGTGCCAGCAGCTCAAACCATCAAAAATGGGACAGCGGGGGCTATGGCTACACCTTC.

This chain joins TRBV9 and TRBJ2-5; D is unclear. Deletions cut 4 bases from V and 1 base from J, with 8 bases between. Germline V gene data show CDR1 as SGDLS and CDR2 as YYNGEE. This CDR3 spans 13 amino acids. CDR3 DNA sequence: TGTGCCAGCAGCCGCGGAATCCAAGAGACCCAGTACTTC. Its protein product is CASSRGIQETQYF. Complete variable domain (other parts from reference TRBV9 and TRBJ2-5): DSGVTQTPKHLITATGQRVTLRCSPRSGDLSVYWYQQSLDQGLQFLIQYYNGEERAKGNILERFSAQQFPDLHSELNLSSLELGDSALYFCASSRGIQETQYFGPGTRLLVL.

This clone was found a few times. This chain links TRBV2 with TRBJ2-3, with a tentative D call TRBD2 (5 bases). V was clipped by 9 bases and J by 2 bases, with 12 bases between them. CDR3 size: 13 residues. Germline CDR1 reads SNHLY; CDR2 reads FYNNEI. The CDR3 loop reads CARRVVPTDTQYF. In DNA, the CDR3 is TGTGCCAGGCGGGTGGTTCCCACAGATACGCAGTATTTT.

The chain recombines TRBV5-5 with TRBJ1-5; D remains ambiguous. Per the germline V gene, CDR1 is SGHKS and CDR2 is YYEKEE (reference sequence). V shed 1 base and J shed 5 bases, with 7 bases lying between them. The CDR3 covers 13 residues. The CDR3 DNA is TGTGCCAGCAGCTTGTTCAATGATCAGCCCCAGCATTTT. Its translation is CASSLFNDQPQHF.

The chain is built from TRBV19 and TRBJ1-1, with D unclear. The germline V gene encodes CDR1 LNHDA and CDR2 SQIVND (reference sequence). Trimming took off 3 bases at V and 4 bases at J, with 15 bases between the two ends. The CDR3 has 15 amino acids. As DNA, the CDR3 is TGTGCCAGTAGTATCTTGCGGGATGGCGGCACTGAAGCTTTCTTT. Translated: CASSILRDGGTEAFF.

The chain uses TRBV4-1 and TRBJ2-7; D perhaps matches TRBD2 (6 bases). Per the germline V gene, CDR1 is MGHRA and CDR2 is YSYEKL. V lost 4 bases and J lost 2, with 15 bases in between. This CDR3 has 15 amino acids. CDR3 amino acids: CASSPGGGVAYEQYF. CDR3 nucleotide sequence: TGCGCCAGCAGCCCAGGCGGAGGGGTTGCCTACGAGCAGTACTTC.

This clone was observed once. The chain is built from TRBV18 and TRBJ1-5; D not certain. Germline CDR1 and CDR2: KGHSH and LQKENI. V was pared by 2 bases and J by 1 base, with 9 bases between. There are 15 residues in the CDR3. The CDR3 is CASSPTQHSNQPQHF. The CDR3 region has the DNA TGTGCCAGCTCACCAACGCAACACAGCAATCAGCCCCAGCATTTT.

The chain joins TRBV7-8 to TRBJ2-1, with D maybe TRBD1 (8 bases). The germline V gene has CDR1 SGHVS and CDR2 FQNEAQ. This CDR3 has 15 amino acids. The V end was cut by 4 bases, the J end by 8 bases, with 18 bases between. This CDR3 reads CASSSFRGREHEQFF. The CDR3 DNA sequence: TGTGCCAGCAGCTCCTTCAGGGGGCGGGAGCATGAGCAGTTCTTC.

This rearrangement joins TRBV5-1 to TRBJ1-1; the match to TRBD1 covers 7 bases. The V and J ends lost 8 bases and 8 bases, in that order; junction bases with no gene match: 6. Germline V gene data show CDR1 as SGHRS and CDR2 as YFSETQ. The CDR3 has 11 amino acids. CDR3 protein: CASAGGGEAFF. The CDR3 nucleotides are TGCGCCAGTGCGGGAGGGGGCGAAGCTTTCTTT.

Written as DNA, the CDR3 is TGCGCCAGCAGCTTAAGTACTAACTACAATGAGCAGTTCTTC. It specifies CASSLSTNYNEQFF. The V call is TRBV5-1, the J call TRBJ2-1; D is uncertain. The CDR3 loop spans 14 amino acids. V dropped 2 bases and J dropped 3 bases, with 9 bases sitting between them. Germline CDR1 reads SGHRS; CDR2 reads YFSETQ.

This chain connects TRBV5-1 to TRBJ2-7, with D perhaps matching TRBD1 (6 bases). V was trimmed by 4 bases and J by 0 bases, leaving 14 bases between them. The CDR3 is 15 amino acids. CDR1 is SGHRS, CDR2 YFSETQ, per germline. This chain's CDR3 is CASSTGRGTSYEQYF. CDR3 nucleotides: TGCGCCAGCAGCACGGGCAGGGGAACCTCCTACGAGCAGTACTTC.

The chain is built from TRBV10-3 and TRBJ2-1; D unclear. V lost 4 bases and J lost 5, with 6 bases in between. This CDR3 region has 12 residues. Germline V gene lookup returns CDR1 ENHRY and CDR2 SYGVKD. The CDR3 DNA is TGTGCCATCAGTGTATTAAACAATGAGCAGTTCTTC. It is translated as CAISVLNNEQFF.